Below are 10 T cell receptor beta chains sequenced from a single sample in a study of T cells in Graves' hyperthyroidism and ophthalmopathy (dated by TCRdb to the late 2010s). Library prep was done by multiplex PCR. TCRdb names Illumina HiSeq 2000 as the instrument used. The TCR beta CDR3 regions were amplified from the RNA transcripts. For the first round of RT-PCR on the TCR CDR3, the HTBI primer set was used together with the Qiagen OneStep RT-PCR kit. Through fastp at Q25 and MiXCR, TCRdb rebuilt clones from the public reads, retaining in-frame beta chains. Identical CDR3 proteins give one entry, which carries the most common genes and DNA. The sample table holds roughly 300,000 distinct CDR3 sequences, of which 20% to 30% were seen once. The top ten clonotypes cover more than 25% of the sample. Sequenced input: blood. The receptors here all came from a man aged 35-49 years with Graves' hyperthyroidism that later progressed to Graves' ophthalmopathy.

Ten or more counts support this clonotype. The V gene is TRBV5-1, the J gene TRBJ1-5; TRBD1 is a possible D gene (5 bases). V shed 0 bases and J shed 3 bases, with 10 bases lying between them. The V gene's germline CDR1 is SGHRS and CDR2 YFSETQ. The CDR3 extends over 15 amino acids. In nucleotides, the CDR3 is TGCGCCAGCAGCTTGGGAGGGGACTACAATCAGCCCCAGCATTTT. This encodes CASSLGGDYNQPQHF.

This clonotype was picked up many times. This sequence joins TRBV29-1 and TRBJ2-5; a weak D match, TRBD2 (7 bases). Germline V gene sequence: CDR1 SQVTM, CDR2 ANQGSEA. The V end lost 0 bases, the J end lost 4 bases, and 15 bases lay between the germline ends. CDR3 length: 15 amino acids. This CDR3 reads CSVEDRGGHRETQYF. In nucleotides, the CDR3 is TGCAGCGTTGAAGATAGGGGGGGGCACCGAGAGACCCAGTACTTC. Filled out from reference TRBV29-1 and TRBJ2-5, the complete variable domain reads SAVISQKPSRDICQRGTSLTIQCQVDSQVTMMFWYRQQPGQSLTLIATANQGSEATYESGFVIDKFPISRPNLTFSTLTVSNMSPEDSSIYLCSVEDRGGHRETQYFGPGTRLLVL.

This clonotype was recorded at least ten times. This chain connects TRBV6-2 or TRBV6-3 to TRBJ2-7; TRBD2 matches 9 bases. The CDR3 totals 13 residues. V lost 4 bases and J lost 6; bases outside the gene matches: 4. Germline V gene sequence: CDR1 MNHEY, CDR2 SVGEGT. DNA of the CDR3: TGTGCCAGCAGTTCATCAGCGGGGGGCGAGCAGTACTTC. Protein product: CASSSSAGGEQYF.

This clonotype was picked up many times. The chain carries TRBV7-9 and TRBJ1-2, with D hard to call. In germline, CDR1 is SEHNR, CDR2 FQNEAQ (reference sequence). This CDR3 contains 14 residues. V gave up 0 bases and J gave up 4 bases, with 9 bases separating them. The CDR3 reads CASSLAMAGYGYTF. DNA of the CDR3: TGTGCCAGCAGCTTAGCGATGGCGGGCTATGGCTACACCTTC. Filled out from reference TRBV7-9 and TRBJ1-2, the complete variable domain reads DTGVSQNPRHKITKRGQNVTFRCDPISEHNRLYWYRQTLGQGPEFLTYFQNEAQLEKSRLLSDRFSAERPKGSFSTLEIQRTEQGDSAMYLCASSLAMAGYGYTFGSGTRLTVV.

This clonotype has just one count. CDR3 DNA sequence: TGTGCCAGCAGTTACTGGGGAACCACTGAAGCTTTCTTT. This sequence encodes CASSYWGTTEAFF. The V gene is TRBV6-5, the J gene TRBJ1-1; unclear D gene. The V and J ends lost 1 base and 4 bases respectively, with 7 bases between them. CDR3 length: 13 amino acids. Germline values: CDR1 MNHEY, CDR2 SVGAGI.

This clonotype occurred many times. This chain uses TRBV12-3 or TRBV12-4 with TRBJ2-2; the match to TRBD2 covers 7 bases. Losses at the gene ends were 3 bases for V and 4 bases for J; bases not matched to a gene: 5. This CDR3 spans 15 amino acids. DNA of the CDR3: TGTGCCAGCAGTTTTAGGACTAGTGGCACCGGGGAGCTGTTTTTT. It yields the protein CASSFRTSGTGELFF.

The chain is built from TRBV7-6 and TRBJ2-3, with TRBD2 matching over 8 bases. The V and J ends lost 1 base and 4 bases, in that order; junction bases with no gene match: 13. Looked up from germline, CDR1 is SGHVS and CDR2 is FNYEAQ. The CDR3 spans 18 residues. Here the CDR3 DNA reads TGTGCCAGCAGCTTAGAGCCCACTAACGGGAGGGGCTCAGATACGCAGTATTTT. Protein product: CASSLEPTNGRGSDTQYF.

This clonotype was detected many times. The genes are TRBV5-1 and TRBJ2-2; 9 bases match TRBD2. This CDR3 region has 16 residues. V gave up 0 bases and J gave up 6 bases; unmatched junction bases: 6. Germline CDR1 and CDR2: SGHRS and YFSETQ. The DNA of the CDR3 is TGCGCCAGCAGCTTGGGGGCTAGCGGGATCGCCGGGGAGCTGTTTTTT. Amino acid sequence: CASSLGASGIAGELFF.

This clonotype came up many times. The gene calls are TRBV11-1 and TRBJ1-1, with TRBD1 matching over 7 bases. The V gene's germline CDR1 is SGHAT and CDR2 FQDESV (reference sequence). The CDR3 has 15 amino acids. The ends lost 5 bases at V and 5 bases at J; junction bases unmatched: 11. CDR3 in amino acids: CASSNMAGGGTEAFF. CDR3 DNA: TGTGCCAGCAGCAATATGGCAGGGGGAGGAACTGAAGCTTTCTTT.

This clonotype was observed at least ten times. V gene TRBV12-3 or TRBV12-4 combines with J gene TRBJ2-5, with D maybe TRBD2 (5 bases). The CDR3 extends over 16 amino acids. V was shortened by 3 bases and J by 3 bases, with 17 bases between the two germline ends. The CDR3 DNA follows: TGTGCCAGCAGTTTCGGGTTGGGGAGAAAAGAAGAGACCCAGTACTTC. Protein sequence: CASSFGLGRKEETQYF.